These 21 T cell receptor beta chains originate from one sample sequenced in a study of control samples from healthy donors and cancer patients. Here immunoSEQ multiplex PCR was the method, and the copy in TCRdb shows in-frame clones only, minus some. The sample holds tens of thousands of clones, 94% seen once. Input material: blood. These receptors came from a man younger than 45 in good health.

CDR3 protein: CASSLGGVTGTEQYF. DNA for the CDR3: TGTGCCAGCAGCTTGGGGGGGGTAACAGGGACCGAGCAGTACTTC. This chain connects TRBV5-8 to TRBJ2-7; D tentatively reads TRBD1 or TRBD2 (6 bases each). V was trimmed by 0 bases and J by 6 bases, leaving 16 bases between them. The CDR3 contains 15 residues. Germline CDR1 reads SGHTS; CDR2 reads YDEGEE. Full variable domain (remainder filled in from reference TRBV5-8 and TRBJ2-7): EAGVTQSPTHLIKTRGQQATLRCSPISGHTSVYWYQQALGLGLQFLLWYDEGEERNRGNFPPRFSGRQFPNYSSELNVNALELEDSALYLCASSLGGVTGTEQYFGPGTRLTVT.

V gene TRBV6-5 combines with J gene TRBJ1-2, with 8 bases lining up with TRBD1. CDR1 is MNHEY, CDR2 SVGAGI, per germline. CDR3 length: 13 amino acids. Trimming took 6 bases from V and 4 from J; bases not matched to a gene: 4. Here the CDR3 DNA reads TGTGCCAGCAGGACAGGGGAGGGCTATGGCTACACCTTC. This gives the protein CASRTGEGYGYTF.

V usage is TRBV15 and J usage is TRBJ1-5, with D maybe TRBD1 (5 bases). From germline, CDR1 is LNHNV and CDR2 YYDKDF (reference sequence). V was cut by 1 base and J by 4 bases, with 11 bases left in between. The CDR3 runs 15 residues. The CDR3 protein is CATSRVSGPNQPQHF. CDR3 nucleotides: TGTGCCACCAGCAGAGTATCGGGACCTAATCAGCCCCAGCATTTT.

The chain carries TRBV7-9 and TRBJ2-7; 8 nucleotides align to TRBD2. The V gene end was trimmed by 5 bases and the J gene end by 5 bases; junction bases not matched to a gene: 20. CDR1 and CDR2 from the germline V gene are SEHNR and FQNEAQ (reference sequence). There are 18 residues in the CDR3. CDR3 nucleotides: TGTGCCAGCAGCCTACAACCCGGACTAGTTGGGGGACTAGACGAGCAGTACTTC. Translation: CASSLQPGLVGGLDEQYF.

This clone appeared once. The rearrangement links TRBV27 to TRBJ1-6; TRBD1 might be the D (5 bases). Germline CDR1 is MNHEY and CDR2 is SMNVEV (reference sequence). The CDR3 extends over 14 amino acids. The V gene lost 2 bases and the J gene lost 5 bases, with 7 bases spanning the gap. CDR3 in amino acids: CASSLKGNNSPLHF. The CDR3 nucleotides are TGTGCCAGCAGTTTAAAGGGGAATAATTCACCCCTCCACTTT.

This chain uses TRBV5-6 with TRBJ1-5; 8 positions match TRBD1. Germline values: CDR1 SGHDT, CDR2 YYEEEE. This CDR3 is 15 amino acids long. Unmatched junction bases numbered 3, after V lost 0 bases and J lost 4 bases. CDR3 bases: TGTGCCAGCAGCTTGGGCAGGGGGCATAATCAGCCCCAGCATTTT. As protein: CASSLGRGHNQPQHF.

The rearrangement joins TRBV5-1 to TRBJ2-3; 11 bases are shared with TRBD2. V lost 6 bases, J lost 2 bases, and 5 bases stayed unmatched. The CDR3 covers 15 residues. Germline V gene sequence: CDR1 SGHRS, CDR2 YFSETQ. As DNA, the CDR3 is TGCGCCAGCATCCCTAGCGGGAGGACCACAGATACGCAGTATTTT. Translating it yields CASIPSGRTTDTQYF. The entire variable domain, with the rest obtained from reference TRBV5-1 and TRBJ2-3, is as follows: KAGVTQTPRYLIKTRGQQVTLSCSPISGHRSVSWYQQTPGQGLQFLFEYFSETQRNKGNFPGRFSGRQFSNSRSEMNVSTLELGDSALYLCASIPSGRTTDTQYFGPGTRLTVL.

The rearrangement uses TRBV28 and TRBJ1-2, with TRBD1 identical over 7 bases. Germline loops: CDR1 MDHEN, CDR2 SYDVKM. V was pared by 6 bases and J by 0 bases, with 7 bases of the junction left unmatched. There are 15 residues in the CDR3. The CDR3 DNA is TGTGCCAGCAGAAACTCCGGGACAGCTAACTATGGCTACACCTTC. Amino acid sequence: CASRNSGTANYGYTF.

The V call is TRBV5-1, the J call TRBJ1-4; 8 bases align to TRBD1. V shed 2 bases and J 1 base; nucleotides not matched to a gene: 19. Germline CDR1 reads SGHRS; CDR2 reads YFSETQ. The CDR3 covers 21 residues. The CDR3 here is CASSLRPQGQGASETNEKLFF. CDR3 nucleotide sequence: TGCGCCAGCAGCTTACGACCCCAGGGCCAGGGGGCTAGTGAAACTAATGAAAAACTGTTTTTT.

CDR3 nucleotides: TGCGCCAGCAGCCAAGATTACAGGGTTATCCAAGAGACCCAGTACTTC. Amino acids: CASSQDYRVIQETQYF. The genes are TRBV4-3 and TRBJ2-5; D might be TRBD1 (6 bases). Germline lookup yields CDR1 LGHNA and CDR2 YSLEER. The CDR3 is 16 residues long. Trimming took 0 bases from V and 1 from J, leaving 12 bases between them.

V gene TRBV10-2 combines with J gene TRBJ2-7, with 7 bases fitting TRBD2. Germline V gene sequence: CDR1 WSHSY, CDR2 SAAADI. V lost 9 bases and J lost 6; bases outside the gene matches: 8. The CDR3 length is 12 residues. CDR3 region: CASALRETEQYF. The CDR3 DNA reads as TGCGCCAGTGCGCTGCGGGAGACCGAGCAGTACTTC.

This sequence joins TRBV6-1 and TRBJ1-2; D unresolved. V shed 1 base and J shed 8 bases, with 11 bases lying between them. Per the germline V gene, CDR1 is MNHNS and CDR2 is SASEGT. The CDR3 spans 13 residues. CDR3 loop: CASSEDPSVGYTF. CDR3 DNA: TGTGCCAGCAGTGAAGATCCCTCAGTAGGCTACACCTTC.

This CDR3 reads CASSQGGLAGAYEQYF. CDR3 bases: TGCGCCAGCAGCCAAGGAGGGCTAGCCGGGGCCTACGAGCAGTACTTC. The gene calls are TRBV4-1 and TRBJ2-7, with D perhaps TRBD2 (5 bases). CDR3 size: 16 residues. Trimming shortened V by 1 base and J by 2 bases, and 15 bases separated the two germline ends. Germline CDR1 reads MGHRA; CDR2 reads YSYEKL.

The chain links TRBV7-9 to TRBJ2-5; maybe TRBD2 (6 bases). CDR3 length: 14 residues. Trimming shortened V by 1 base and J by 5 bases, and 11 bases separated the two germline ends. Per the germline V gene, CDR1 is SEHNR and CDR2 is FQNEAQ (reference sequence). CDR3 coding DNA: TGTGCCAGCAGCTTAGGGACTACTCGGGAGACCCAGTACTTC. It codes for CASSLGTTRETQYF.

The chain has TRBV27 and TRBJ2-7; no reliable D call. The CDR3 runs to 16 residues. Looked up from germline, CDR1 is MNHEY and CDR2 is SMNVEV (reference sequence). V was trimmed by 8 bases and J by 5 bases, leaving 25 bases between them. The CDR3 nucleotides are TGTGCCAGCCTCCCCCGTAAGTCAGGTGGTCACCACGAGCAGTACTTC. Its protein product is CASLPRKSGGHHEQYF.

V gene TRBV5-1 combines with J gene TRBJ1-2; tentatively, D is TRBD1 (5 bases). Deletions cut 5 bases from V and 2 bases from J, with 10 bases between. Germline CDR1 SGHRS, CDR2 YFSETQ. This CDR3 spans 13 amino acids. The CDR3 spells CASRTTANYGYTF. The CDR3 DNA follows: TGCGCCAGCAGGACGACAGCGAACTATGGCTACACCTTC.

The V call is TRBV3-1 (or the pseudogene TRBV3-2), the J call TRBJ2-7; TRBD2 aligns across 7 bases. Looked up from germline, CDR1 is LGHDT and CDR2 is YNNKEL (reference sequence). CDR3 length: 13 amino acids. The trim removed 6 bases at V and 2 bases at J, leaving 4 bases unmatched. CDR3 residues: CASRSSGAYEQYF. In DNA, the CDR3 is TGTGCCAGCAGATCCAGCGGGGCCTACGAGCAGTACTTC.

This rearrangement joins TRBV14 to TRBJ2-1, with D possibly being TRBD1 or TRBD2 (5 bases each). The germline V gene has CDR1 SGHDN and CDR2 FVKESK. The CDR3 extends over 15 amino acids. V dropped 4 bases and J dropped 3 bases, with 13 bases sitting between them. CDR3 nucleotides: TGTGCCAGCAGCCGGGACCGTCCCTTCTACAATGAGCAGTTCTTC. Protein product: CASSRDRPFYNEQFF.

V is TRBV6-5 and J is TRBJ1-1; a weak D match, TRBD1 (6 bases). The CDR3 spans 13 residues. The V gene lost 6 bases and the J gene lost 1 base, with 9 bases spanning the gap. Germline V gene data show CDR1 as MNHEY and CDR2 as SVGAGI. In nucleotides, the CDR3 is TGTGCCAGCAGGGAGACAGGGAACACTGAAGCTTTCTTT. Amino acids: CASRETGNTEAFF.

This clone was recorded once. The genes are TRBV2 and TRBJ2-3; possible D gene TRBD2, 5 bases. The CDR3 consists of 13 residues. The V gene's germline CDR1 is SNHLY and CDR2 FYNNEI. Trimming removed 5 bases from V and 4 bases from J, with 10 bases in between. In nucleotides, the CDR3 is TGTGCCAGCAGTAGGGAGAGGTCAGATACGCAGTATTTT. Translation: CASSRERSDTQYF.

The chain employs TRBV11-3 and TRBJ2-1; 9 bases align to TRBD2. The CDR3 covers 17 residues. Looked up from germline, CDR1 is SGHNT and CDR2 is YENEEA. Trimming took 4 bases from V and 8 from J; bases not matched to a gene: 15. CDR3 protein: CASSSSGSGGPFYEQFF. CDR3 coding DNA: TGTGCCAGCAGCTCCAGCGGAAGCGGGGGGCCTTTTTATGAGCAGTTCTTC.